Sequencing of this T cell receptor (beta chain) was carried out in a study of identical twins. Whole-study findings and limits: In zero-insertion analyses, partial confounding could arise from invariant MAIT and iNKT cells.

This clonotype came up a few times. Its specificity is unknown. Healthy Caucasians alone served as donors. TCRdb reanalysed the 5' RACE reads using MiXCR and keeps one entry per CDR3 protein. The sample yields 240,000 or so distinct CDR3 sequences, more than 9% seen once. The CDR3 consists of 15 residues. Germline values: CDR1 LGHDT, CDR2 YNNKEL (reference sequence). V lost 4 bases and J 0 bases, leaving 11 bases between the germline ends. This clonotype originated in a middle-aged man in good health. The J gene is TRBJ2-3, the V gene TRBV3-1; no definite D call. Sequenced material: memory T cells sorted from blood. The CDR3 region is CASSPRWQSTDTQYF. The DNA of the CDR3 is TGTGCCAGCAGCCCCCGATGGCAGAGCACAGATACGCAGTATTTT.